This TCR beta chain was recorded in a study of blood T cell repertoires in COVID-19. Sequencing used immunoSEQ multiplex PCR; TCRdb keeps in-frame clones, though not all of them. The sample has about 160,000 clones; 70% to 90% are singletons. V shed 6 bases and J shed 2 bases, with 23 bases lying between them. CDR1 is SQVTM, CDR2 ANQGSEA, per germline. The CDR3 sequence is 16 residues long. The genes are TRBV29-1 and TRBJ2-7; no firm D call. This TCR was sampled from a woman in her forties or fifties with COVID-19, enrolled during active disease. The sample taken for sequencing was peripheral blood. The CDR3 loop reads CSVVIPVISSPYEQYF. DNA of the CDR3: TGCAGCGTGGTGATTCCCGTTATTTCAAGCCCCTACGAGCAGTACTTC.